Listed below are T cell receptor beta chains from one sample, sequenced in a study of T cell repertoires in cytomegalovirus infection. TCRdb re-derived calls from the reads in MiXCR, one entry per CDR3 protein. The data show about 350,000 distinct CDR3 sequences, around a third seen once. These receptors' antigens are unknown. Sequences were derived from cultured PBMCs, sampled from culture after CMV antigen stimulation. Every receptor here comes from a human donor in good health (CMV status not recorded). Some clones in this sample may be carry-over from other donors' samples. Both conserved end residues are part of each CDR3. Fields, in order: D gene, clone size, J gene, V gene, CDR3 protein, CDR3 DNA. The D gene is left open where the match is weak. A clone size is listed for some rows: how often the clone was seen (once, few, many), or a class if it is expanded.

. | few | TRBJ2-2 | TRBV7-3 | CASGWGPGELFF | TGTGCCAGCGGCTGGGGTCCCGGGGAGCTGTTTTTT
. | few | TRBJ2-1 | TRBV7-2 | CASSPTAGRLQGWVQFF | TGTGCCAGCAGCCCAACCGCGGGCAGACTCCAAGGTTGGGTGCAGTTCTTC
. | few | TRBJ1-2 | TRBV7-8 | CASSLAGLYYGYTF | TGTGCCAGCAGCTTAGCGGGCCTATACTATGGCTACACCTTC
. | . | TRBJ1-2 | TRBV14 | CASSPGRTGWRGYTF | TGTGCCAGCAGCCCGGGGCGGACTGGATGGAGAGGCTACACCTTC
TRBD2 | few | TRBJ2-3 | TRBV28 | CASYRAGEMGDTQYF | TGTGCCAGCTATAGAGCGGGAGAAATGGGAGATACGCAGTATTTT
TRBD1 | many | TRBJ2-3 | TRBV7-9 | CASKQTGQGIADTQYF | TGTGCCAGCAAACAAACGGGACAGGGGATTGCAGATACGCAGTATTTT
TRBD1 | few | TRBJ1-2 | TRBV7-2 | CASSLDPGGRYGYTF | TGTGCCAGCAGCTTAGATCCAGGGGGGAGGTATGGCTACACCTTC
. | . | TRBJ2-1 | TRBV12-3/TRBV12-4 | CASSIQAQGYNEQFF | TGTGCCAGCAGCATACAGGCCCAGGGGTACAATGAGCAGTTCTTC
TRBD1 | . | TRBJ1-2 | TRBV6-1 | CASSPGTGWNYGYTF | TGTGCCAGCTCCCCAGGGACAGGCTGGAACTATGGCTACACCTTC
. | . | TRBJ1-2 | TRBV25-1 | CASSAYKGGYGYTF | TGTGCCAGCAGTGCTTACAAGGGAGGCTATGGCTACACCTTC
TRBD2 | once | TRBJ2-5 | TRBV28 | CASSSGGLRRETQYF | TGTGCCAGCAGTTCGGGGGGGCTAAGGCGAGAGACCCAGTACTTC
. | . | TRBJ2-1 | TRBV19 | CASTNPPDDNEQFF | TGTGCCAGTACTAATCCCCCGGACGACAATGAGCAGTTCTTC
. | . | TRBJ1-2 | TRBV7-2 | CASSPGLGMVFSGYTF | TGTGCCAGCAGCCCCGGCCTTGGTATGGTGTTTAGTGGCTACACCTTC
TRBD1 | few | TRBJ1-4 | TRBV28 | CASSRRQGLLFF | TGTGCCAGCAGTCGACGACAGGGTTTGCTGTTTTTT
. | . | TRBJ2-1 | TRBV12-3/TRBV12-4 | CASSPYRVRNEQFF | TGTGCCAGCAGTCCGTACAGGGTTAGGAATGAGCAGTTCTTC
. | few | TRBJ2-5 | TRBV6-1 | CASSDGDSETQYF | TGTGCCAGCAGTGACGGGGATTCAGAGACCCAGTACTTC
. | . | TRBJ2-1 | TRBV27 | CASSLLGSAAPYNEQFF | TGTGCCAGCAGTTTATTAGGGAGCGCGGCCCCCTACAATGAGCAGTTCTTC
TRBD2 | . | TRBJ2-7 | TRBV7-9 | CASSPAIAGGYEQYF | TGTGCCAGCAGCCCCGCAATAGCGGGAGGCTACGAGCAGTACTTC
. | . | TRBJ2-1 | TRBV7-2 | CASSLNSEGFKEQFF | TGTGCCAGCAGCTTAAATTCTGAGGGTTTCAAGGAGCAGTTCTTC
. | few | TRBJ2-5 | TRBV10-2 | CASRSAGVETQYF | TGCGCCAGCAGATCTGCAGGGGTAGAGACCCAGTACTTC
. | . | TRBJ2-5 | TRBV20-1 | CSASGRFQETQYF | TGCAGTGCTAGCGGACGGTTCCAAGAGACCCAGTACTTC
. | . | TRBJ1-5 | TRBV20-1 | CSTDQGITQPQHF | TGCAGTACTGATCAAGGGATAACCCAGCCCCAGCATTTT
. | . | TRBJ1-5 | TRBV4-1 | CASSLNIVAGNQPQHF | TGCGCCAGCAGCCTGAACATCGTAGCGGGCAATCAGCCCCAGCATTTT
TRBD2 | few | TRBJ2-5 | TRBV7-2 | CATKQTSGRNQETQYF | TGTGCCACCAAACAGACTAGCGGGAGGAACCAAGAGACCCAGTACTTC
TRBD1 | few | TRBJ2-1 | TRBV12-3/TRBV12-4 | CASSHRTGGAGNEQFF | TGTGCCAGCAGTCATAGAACAGGGGGCGCGGGGAATGAGCAGTTCTTC
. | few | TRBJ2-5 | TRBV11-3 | CASSSDAAQETQYF | TGTGCCAGCAGCTCCGACGCCGCACAAGAGACCCAGTACTTC
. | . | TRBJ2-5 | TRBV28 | CASSSAQGRETQYF | TGTGCCAGCAGTTCTGCACAGGGACGCGAGACCCAGTACTTC
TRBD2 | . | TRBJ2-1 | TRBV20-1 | CSAPIGAAGVYNEQFF | TGCAGTGCTCCAATAGGCGCAGCGGGAGTCTACAATGAGCAGTTCTTC
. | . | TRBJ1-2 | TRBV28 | CASSPPGGQGYGYTF | TGTGCCAGCAGTCCCCCCGGGGGCCAAGGCTATGGCTACACCTTC
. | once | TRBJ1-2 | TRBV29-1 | CSVEGGGGLHYGYTF | TGCAGCGTTGAAGGAGGCGGCGGCCTTCACTATGGCTACACCTTC
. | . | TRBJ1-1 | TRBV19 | CASSISGAGGTEAFF | TGTGCCAGTAGTATATCAGGGGCCGGAGGCACTGAAGCTTTCTTT